This record looks at one T cell receptor (beta chain) sequence and its context. Its cognate antigen is unknown. The authors amplified TCR beta CDR3 regions, and they did so from RNA transcripts for repertoire sequencing. First-round RT-PCR with HTBI primers preceded a second-round multiplex PCR. MiXCR was run by TCRdb on the multiplex PCR reads, yielding one entry per CDR3 protein. The table shows about 390,000 distinct CDR3 sequences, with 15% to 20% occurring only once. This sample is part of a study of Graves' ophthalmopathy and Graves' hyperthyroidism. Findings and limits, study-wide: In blood appeared most of the expanded thyroid clonotypes whose frequency exceeded 0.001.

The evidence that diagnosis relied on was clinical symptoms, serum thyroxine, TRAb, thyroid ultrasound and orbital computed tomography. V lost 3 bases and J lost 1; bases outside the gene matches: 8. Germline CDR1 is DFQATT and CDR2 is SNEGSKA (reference sequence). The CDR3 loop spans 16 amino acids. The chain links TRBV20-1 to TRBJ2-7; TRBD2 aligns across 11 bases. The sequenced sample consisted of peripheral blood. This receptor was taken from an adult woman with stable Graves' hyperthyroidism. The CDR3 loop reads CSASSTSGKLSYEQYF. The CDR3 DNA is TGCAGTGCTAGTTCGACTAGCGGGAAATTATCCTACGAGCAGTACTTC.